Listed below are T cell receptor beta chains from one sample, sequenced in a study of blood T cell repertoires in COVID-19. The protocol was immunoSEQ multiplex PCR, while the TCRdb copy is restricted to in-frame clones and leaves out a portion. The sample has around 58,000 clones, 88% seen once. What was sequenced was peripheral blood. The receptors were gathered from a human donor in a cohort sampled during active COVID-19. The CDR3 runs from the conserved cysteine through the conserved F or W. Fields, in order: J gene, D gene, V gene, clone size, CDR3 protein, CDR3 DNA. D genes are given only for firm matches. Rows give clone size only sometimes, using once, few, many, or a class for an expanded clone.

j_gene: TRBJ2-2; d_gene: -; v_gene: TRBV7-9; abundance: once; CDR3aa: CASSSDTNTGELFF; CDR3nt: TGTGCCAGCAGCTCCGACACAAACACCGGGGAGCTGTTTTTT
j_gene: TRBJ2-5; d_gene: TRBD1; v_gene: TRBV18; abundance: -; CDR3aa: CASSPSPGQGFRETQYF; CDR3nt: TGTGCCAGCTCACCCAGTCCTGGACAGGGCTTTAGGGAGACCCAGTACTTC
j_gene: TRBJ1-5; d_gene: -; v_gene: TRBV7-8; abundance: once; CDR3aa: CASSLESGQGGQPQHF; CDR3nt: TGTGCCAGCAGCTTAGAGTCGGGGCAGGGAGGCCAGCCCCAGCATTTT
j_gene: TRBJ2-7; d_gene: TRBD2; v_gene: TRBV5-1; abundance: -; CDR3aa: CASSLGYGTSGRRSYEQYF; CDR3nt: TGCGCCAGCAGCTTGGGGTATGGCACTAGCGGGAGGCGGTCCTACGAGCAGTACTTC
j_gene: TRBJ1-6; d_gene: -; v_gene: TRBV7-2; abundance: -; CDR3aa: CASSLEVQANNSPLHF; CDR3nt: TGTGCCAGCAGCTTAGAGGTCCAGGCCAATAATTCACCCCTCCACTTT
j_gene: TRBJ1-2; d_gene: -; v_gene: TRBV14; abundance: -; CDR3aa: CASSQGRGGTAIRYGYTF; CDR3nt: TGTGCCAGCAGCCAAGGAAGGGGCGGAACCGCGATCCGGTATGGCTACACCTTC
j_gene: TRBJ2-1; d_gene: TRBD1; v_gene: TRBV9; abundance: once; CDR3aa: CASSVGRGRHNEQFF; CDR3nt: TGTGCCAGCAGCGTAGGCAGGGGGCGTCACAATGAGCAGTTCTTC
j_gene: TRBJ1-5; d_gene: -; v_gene: TRBV23-1; abundance: -; CDR3aa: CASSHDRGSQPQHF; CDR3nt: TGCGCCAGCAGTCATGATCGGGGAAGTCAGCCCCAGCATTTT
j_gene: TRBJ2-7; d_gene: -; v_gene: TRBV6-5; abundance: -; CDR3aa: CASSYSIRGNNEQYF; CDR3nt: TGTGCCAGCAGTTACTCTATCCGGGGGAATAACGAGCAGTACTTC
j_gene: TRBJ1-2; d_gene: -; v_gene: TRBV7-9; abundance: -; CDR3aa: CASSFNRASNYGYTF; CDR3nt: TGTGCCAGCAGCTTCAACAGGGCGTCTAACTATGGCTACACCTTC
j_gene: TRBJ1-2; d_gene: TRBD1; v_gene: TRBV7-2; abundance: -; CDR3aa: CASSTNRGSGYTF; CDR3nt: TGTGCCAGCAGCACTAACAGGGGGAGCGGCTACACCTTC
j_gene: TRBJ1-2; d_gene: -; v_gene: TRBV2; abundance: medium-sized; CDR3aa: CASRDLDSYGYTF; CDR3nt: TGTGCCAGCAGAGACTTGGACAGCTATGGCTACACCTTC
j_gene: TRBJ2-2; d_gene: -; v_gene: TRBV11-1; abundance: -; CDR3aa: CASSWYSGTGELFF; CDR3nt: TGTGCCAGCAGCTGGTACAGTGGCACCGGGGAGCTGTTTTTT
j_gene: TRBJ1-5; d_gene: TRBD1; v_gene: TRBV7-9; abundance: -; CDR3aa: CASSPVPDRGLNNQPQHF; CDR3nt: TGTGCCAGCAGCCCCGTCCCGGACAGGGGGCTGAACAATCAGCCCCAGCATTTT
j_gene: TRBJ1-5; d_gene: -; v_gene: TRBV6-5; abundance: -; CDR3aa: CASPYVQPQHF; CDR3nt: TGTGCCAGCCCCTATGTACAGCCCCAGCATTTT
j_gene: TRBJ2-2; d_gene: TRBD1; v_gene: TRBV6-4; abundance: -; CDR3aa: CASSRGRGELFF; CDR3nt: TGTGCCAGCAGCAGGGGGCGAGGGGAGCTGTTTTTT